The 32 T cell receptor beta chains below were found in one sample sequenced in a study of blood T cell repertoires in COVID-19. Sequencing was performed with immunoSEQ multiplex PCR; in TCRdb, only in-frame clones are kept and a portion is missing. This sample yields fewer than 200,000 clones, of which 70% to 90% are seen a single time; under 6.5% belongs to the top ten. The specimen sequenced was peripheral blood. Receptor source: a woman aged 45-60 years with COVID-19, enrolled during active disease.

This clone appeared a single time. The genes are TRBV6-1 and TRBJ1-4; tentative D call: TRBD1 (5 bases). The germline V gene has CDR1 MNHNS and CDR2 SASEGT. Deletions cut 4 bases from V and 12 bases from J, with 18 bases between. The CDR3 has 14 residues. For the CDR3, the DNA is TGTGCCAGCAGTGTAGCGGACAAAAATTGGGAACTGTTTTTT. It is translated as CASSVADKNWELFF.

The genes are TRBV28 and TRBJ2-3; D remains unclear. CDR3 size: 13 residues. Germline CDR1 is MDHEN and CDR2 is SYDVKM. The V and J ends lost 2 bases and 0 bases respectively, with 3 bases between them. In DNA form, the CDR3 reads TGTGCCAGCAGTTTACCTAGCACAGATACGCAGTATTTT. Its protein is CASSLPSTDTQYF.

This rearrangement joins TRBV10-3 to TRBJ2-2; TRBD1 aligns across 7 bases. Trimming removed 7 bases from V and 1 base from J; junction bases left unmatched: 3. The CDR3 has 14 residues. Germline V gene data show CDR1 as ENHRY and CDR2 as SYGVKD. CDR3 region: CAITGQVNTGELFF. The DNA of the CDR3 is TGTGCCATCACCGGACAGGTGAACACCGGGGAGCTGTTTTTT.

The V and J genes are TRBV7-6 and TRBJ1-1; D gene unclear. The CDR3 loop spans 13 amino acids. V was trimmed by 2 bases and J by 2 bases, leaving 6 bases between them. Germline-derived CDR1 and CDR2 are SGHVS and FNYEAQ. The DNA for the CDR3 is TGTGCCAGCAGCTTATCAGTTAACACTGAAGCTTTCTTT. Translated: CASSLSVNTEAFF.

The J gene is TRBJ1-4, the V gene TRBV30; D gene unclear. CDR1 is GTSNPN, CDR2 SVGIG, per germline (reference sequence). V lost 0 bases, J lost 8 bases, and 7 bases lay in between. This CDR3 region has 12 residues. CDR3 loop: CAWSVAPEKLFF. The CDR3 DNA follows: TGTGCCTGGAGTGTAGCCCCCGAAAAACTGTTTTTT.

V gene TRBV5-1 combines with J gene TRBJ2-7; unclear D gene. Trimming took off 6 bases at V and 2 bases at J, with 15 bases between the two ends. The CDR3 runs 14 residues. Germline V lookup: CDR1 SGHRS, CDR2 YFSETQ. In DNA, the CDR3 is TGCGCCAGCACATGGGCAATAACTCCCTACGAGCAGTACTTC. Translated, it gives CASTWAITPYEQYF.

The chain recombines TRBV6-5 with TRBJ2-7; perhaps TRBD1 as D (5 bases). Germline CDR1 reads MNHEY; CDR2 reads SVGAGI. V was pared by 5 bases and J by 1 base, with 15 bases between. The length of the CDR3 is 15 residues. CDR3 amino acids: CASSPIQGPSYEQYF. The CDR3 nucleotides read TGTGCCAGCAGTCCGATCCAGGGTCCGTCCTACGAGCAGTACTTC.

This clone has just one count. The rearrangement uses TRBV2 and TRBJ2-7; D perhaps matches TRBD1 (6 bases). Trimming took off 5 bases at V and 0 bases at J, with 11 bases between the two ends. This CDR3 region has 14 residues. The germline V gene has CDR1 SNHLY and CDR2 FYNNEI. The CDR3 DNA reads TGTGCCAGCAGTCAGGACAGTTTCTCCTACGAGCAGTACTTC. Protein sequence: CASSQDSFSYEQYF.

This clone was counted once. V and J are TRBV11-2 and TRBJ1-1; D remains ambiguous. Trimming cost V 3 bases and J 1 base, with 6 bases left between them. Germline V gene data show CDR1 as SGHAT and CDR2 as FQNNGV. This CDR3 contains 13 residues. The CDR3 coding sequence is TGTGCCAGCAGCTTCGGGGAGAACACTGAAGCTTTCTTT. It encodes CASSFGENTEAFF.

V gene TRBV3-1 (or the pseudogene TRBV3-2) combines with J gene TRBJ2-7; D unclear. The CDR3 has 14 amino acids. Germline CDR1 and CDR2: LGHDT and YNNKEL (reference sequence). V was shortened by 3 bases and J by 3 bases, with 12 bases between the two germline ends. CDR3 loop: CASSQSHSNYEQYF. The CDR3, as DNA: TGTGCCAGCAGCCAGTCTCACAGTAACTACGAGCAGTACTTC.

This clone was picked up one time. The V gene is TRBV4-2, the J gene TRBJ1-4; unclear D gene. Germline loops: CDR1 LGHNA, CDR2 YNFKEQ. Trimming cost V 0 bases and J 7 bases, with 6 bases left between them. The CDR3 extends over 13 amino acids. CDR3 in amino acids: CASSQERGEKLFF. The CDR3 DNA sequence: TGTGCCAGCAGCCAAGAACGGGGTGAAAAACTGTTTTTT.

The gene calls are TRBV5-4 and TRBJ2-1; no clear D. Germline values: CDR1 SGHNT, CDR2 YYREEE (reference sequence). V lost 0 bases and J lost 2, with 9 bases in between. The CDR3 sequence is 15 residues long. For the CDR3, the DNA is TGTGCCAGCAGCTTGGACCGTAGAACCTACAATGAGCAGTTCTTC. This sequence encodes CASSLDRRTYNEQFF.

The chain employs TRBV3-1 (or the pseudogene TRBV3-2) and TRBJ1-4; TRBD1 matches at 7 bases. Germline V CDR1 and CDR2: LGHDT, YNNKEL (reference sequence). With 4 bases clipped from V and 3 bases from J, the junction kept 5 bases outside the gene matches. This CDR3 has 15 amino acids. CDR3 sequence reads: CASSPTGTANEKLFF. The CDR3 DNA is TGTGCCAGCAGCCCAACCGGGACAGCTAATGAAAAACTGTTTTTT.

The chain joins TRBV7-9 to TRBJ1-2; D gene uncertain. The V end lost 3 bases, the J end lost 4 bases, and 12 bases lay between the germline ends. The CDR3 loop spans 14 amino acids. Germline-derived CDR1 and CDR2 are SEHNR and FQNEAQ (reference sequence). The CDR3 loop is CASSFGVDGYGYTF. The CDR3 DNA sequence: TGTGCCAGCAGCTTCGGGGTGGACGGCTATGGCTACACCTTC.

This clone was seen once. The V gene is TRBV6-5, the J gene TRBJ2-3; 8 positions agree with TRBD1. The CDR3 covers 15 residues. With 6 bases clipped from V and 2 bases from J, the junction kept 7 bases outside the gene matches. Per germline, CDR1 MNHEY and CDR2 SVGAGI. The CDR3: CASSSRDRFTDTQYF. CDR3 DNA: TGTGCCAGCAGCAGCCGGGACAGGTTCACAGATACGCAGTATTTT.

CDR3 amino acids: CASSIDFTQYF. DNA for the CDR3: TGTGCCAGCAGCATCGACTTTACGCAGTATTTT. J is TRBJ2-3 and V is TRBV3-1 (or the pseudogene TRBV3-2); no reliable D call. The germline CDR1 and CDR2 sequences are LGHDT and YNNKEL (reference sequence). The CDR3 is 11 amino acids. Deletions cut 5 bases from V and 8 bases from J, with 8 bases between.

The chain uses TRBV14 and TRBJ2-7, with D possibly matching TRBD1 (6 bases). Between the trimmed V and J ends, which lost 10 bases and 2 bases, there was a span of 18 bases. The V gene's germline CDR1 is SGHDN and CDR2 FVKESK. The CDR3 is 14 amino acids. DNA of the CDR3: TGTGCCACTTCCAGGGGCCCCGGGACCTACGAGCAGTACTTC. Protein sequence: CATSRGPGTYEQYF.

The V gene is TRBV11-3, the J gene TRBJ1-3; 11 bases align to TRBD1. From germline, CDR1 is SGHNT and CDR2 YENEEA. The V gene end was trimmed by 3 bases and the J gene end by 4 bases; junction bases not matched to a gene: 2. The CDR3 consists of 15 residues. The CDR3 protein is CASSFGQGAGNTIYF. The CDR3 coding sequence is TGTGCCAGCAGCTTTGGACAGGGGGCAGGAAACACCATATATTTT.

The DNA of the CDR3 is TGTGCCAGCAGCCTGACAGGGATACGTGGCTACACCTTC. Translating gives CASSLTGIRGYTF. The rearrangement links TRBV28 to TRBJ1-2; 7 nucleotides align to TRBD1. Germline-derived CDR1 and CDR2 are MDHEN and SYDVKM. CDR3 length: 13 amino acids. V lost 6 bases to trimming and J lost 7 bases; unmatched junction nucleotides: 8.

The chain uses TRBV15 and TRBJ1-2; D unclear. Trimming took off 3 bases at V and 4 bases at J, with 18 bases between the two ends. This CDR3 spans 16 amino acids. The V gene's germline CDR1 is LNHNV and CDR2 YYDKDF (reference sequence). DNA for the CDR3: TGTGCCACCAGCAGTGTTGTAGATGGGAGCCGCTATGGCTACACCTTC. This translates into CATSSVVDGSRYGYTF. The complete variable domain, with remaining parts taken from reference TRBV15 and TRBJ1-2, reads DAMVIQNPRYQVTQFGKPVTLSCSQTLNHNVMYWYQQKSSQAPKLLFHYYDKDFNNEADTPDNFQSRRPNTSFCFLDIRSPGLGDTAMYLCATSSVVDGSRYGYTFGSGTRLTVV.

The V call is TRBV14, the J call TRBJ2-2; 9 bases fit TRBD1. This CDR3 has 16 amino acids. CDR1 is SGHDN, CDR2 FVKESK, per germline. The V and J ends lost 2 bases and 3 bases, in that order; junction bases with no gene match: 4. Here the CDR3 reads CASSQMTGGHTGELFF. CDR3 bases: TGTGCCAGCAGCCAAATGACAGGGGGGCACACCGGGGAGCTGTTTTTT.

The gene calls are TRBV30 and TRBJ2-3; D is undetermined. This CDR3 comprises 12 residues. V dropped 2 bases and J dropped 3 bases, with 6 bases sitting between them. The germline CDR1 and CDR2 sequences are GTSNPN and SVGIG (reference sequence). CDR3 in amino acids: CAWSLSTDTQYF. DNA of the CDR3: TGTGCCTGGAGTCTAAGTACAGATACGCAGTATTTT.

This rearrangement joins TRBV9 to TRBJ2-3; 8 bases match TRBD1. The CDR3 totals 18 residues. Germline CDR1 SGDLS, CDR2 YYNGEE. V lost 4 bases and J lost 4; bases outside the gene matches: 17. Here the CDR3 reads CASSSHSGWQGAADTQYF. CDR3 DNA sequence: TGTGCCAGCAGCTCCCATTCCGGTTGGCAGGGGGCCGCAGATACGCAGTATTTT.

The rearrangement uses TRBV5-1 and TRBJ2-2; D possibly corresponds to TRBD1 (6 bases). V lost 3 bases and J 3 bases, leaving 12 bases between the germline ends. The germline gives CDR1 SGHRS, CDR2 YFSETQ. The CDR3 has 15 residues. The CDR3: CASSSKQGYTGELFF. The CDR3 DNA sequence: TGCGCCAGCAGCTCCAAACAGGGATACACCGGGGAGCTGTTTTTT.

The rearrangement links TRBV7-2 to TRBJ2-5, with D hard to call. CDR1 SGHTA and CDR2 FQGNSA come from the germline V gene. The CDR3 has 13 amino acids. V gave up 1 base and J gave up 3 bases, with 6 bases separating them. The CDR3 region is CASSLVVKETQYF. The CDR3 nucleotides read TGTGCCAGCAGCTTAGTAGTTAAAGAGACCCAGTACTTC.

This chain joins TRBV11-3 and TRBJ2-7; 11 nucleotides align to TRBD2. V lost 4 bases and J lost 4; bases outside the gene matches: 9. The length of the CDR3 is 16 residues. Germline CDR1 is SGHNT and CDR2 is YENEEA. The CDR3 here is CASSSVPGLAEYEQYF. The DNA for the CDR3 is TGTGCCAGCAGCTCCGTTCCGGGACTAGCGGAGTACGAGCAGTACTTC.

This clone was picked up a small number of times. The chain recombines TRBV5-1 with TRBJ2-2; D may be TRBD1 (5 bases). The CDR3 is 15 amino acids. Trimming pared 4 bases from V and 3 bases from J, leaving 13 bases between. Germline V gives CDR1 SGHRS, CDR2 YFSETQ. For the CDR3, the DNA is TGCGCCAGCAGCGGGTCCGTAGGGGACACCGGGGAGCTGTTTTTT. Translated: CASSGSVGDTGELFF.

The gene calls are TRBV28 and TRBJ1-6, with D uncertain. The CDR3 loop spans 15 amino acids. Germline CDR1 reads MDHEN; CDR2 reads SYDVKM. V shed 3 bases and J shed 2 bases, with 8 bases lying between them. CDR3 nucleotide sequence: TGTGCCAGCAGTTTCTCCAGAACCTATAATTCACCCCTCCACTTT. Protein sequence: CASSFSRTYNSPLHF.

The CDR3 nucleotides read TGTGCCAGCAGCCAAGCGGGAAGCCTTGGTCAGCCCCAGCATTTT. Translation gives CASSQAGSLGQPQHF. The chain has TRBV3-1 (or the pseudogene TRBV3-2) and TRBJ1-5; D is undetermined. CDR1 LGHDT and CDR2 YNNKEL come from the germline V gene (reference sequence). The CDR3 extends over 15 amino acids. Trimming stripped 1 base from V and 6 bases from J, with 13 bases between.

The CDR3 DNA reads as TGTGCCAGCAGCGTAGTCTCGGGGTATGGCTACACCTTC. It codes for CASSVVSGYGYTF. The V and J genes are TRBV9 and TRBJ1-2, with D uncertain. CDR1 SGDLS and CDR2 YYNGEE come from the germline V gene. This CDR3 contains 13 residues. V dropped 0 bases and J dropped 5 bases, with 8 bases sitting between them.

This clone has a single count. The chain employs TRBV9 and TRBJ1-6; D is uncertain. CDR3 size: 13 residues. In germline, CDR1 is SGDLS, CDR2 YYNGEE. V was clipped by 0 bases and J by 8 bases, with 6 bases between them. CDR3 DNA sequence: TGTGCCAGCAGCGTAGCGGGAGATTCACCCCTCCACTTT. Its protein product is CASSVAGDSPLHF.

This chain joins TRBV5-3 and TRBJ2-1; 13 bases line up with TRBD2. TRBV5-3 qualifies as an ORF whose function is uncertain. V lost 3 bases to trimming and J lost 0 bases; unmatched junction nucleotides: 3. This CDR3 spans 17 amino acids. CDR3 residues: CARSYRTSGGSYNEQFF. The CDR3 DNA sequence: TGTGCCAGAAGCTACCGGACTAGCGGGGGCTCCTACAATGAGCAGTTCTTC.